The clone carrying this T cell receptor beta chain was observed at least ten times. The data were obtained in a study of naive and memory T cell subsets. As for treatment: skin biopsy from PPD injection site in Mantoux-positive individual. The library had UMIs added by 3' ligation of an oligonucleotide to TCR cDNA. Amplification of ligated cDNA took four PCR rounds with SP2 and nested alpha and beta constant primers. TCRdb analysed the UMI-ligation and nested PCR reads with MiXCR anew, one entry per CDR3 protein. The repertoire holds about 37,000 distinct CDR3 sequences, with 9.5% to 11% as singletons. In germline, CDR1 is LNHNV, CDR2 YYDKDF (reference sequence). V was cut by 0 bases and J by 4 bases, with 6 bases left in between. The CDR3 extends over 14 amino acids.

This rearrangement joins TRBV15 to TRBJ2-2; D gene ambiguous. The receptor was derived from an adult in good health. The specimen was skin, collected from a tuberculin skin test site. In DNA form, the CDR3 reads TGTGCCACCAGCAGAGATCGGCGCACCGGGGAGCTGTTTTTT. Protein: CATSRDRRTGELFF.